These 18 T cell receptor beta chains came from one sample sequenced in a study of blood T cells in healthy people across ages. It was with a sample-barcoded 5' primer and a J-beta primer mix that a second PCR of roughly 7 to 12 cycles was run. TCRdb re-derived calls from the 5' RACE reads in MiXCR, one entry per CDR3 protein. The table records over 1.5 million distinct CDR3 sequences, around half of them present only once. The sample taken for sequencing was blood. The receptors originated from a woman between 35 and 50 years old in good health.

This clonotype was counted a few times. This chain joins TRBV9 and TRBJ2-7; 9 nucleotides agree with TRBD2. The J call is doubtful: the DNA matches TRBJ2-5 better. Germline CDR1 is SGDLS and CDR2 is YYNGEE. The CDR3 length is 15 residues. In nucleotides, the CDR3 is TGTGCCAGCAGCGTCGGGACTAGCCTTCAAGAGACCCAGTACTTC. This translates into CASSVGTSLQETQYF.

The V call is TRBV5-1, the J call TRBJ1-2, with D uncertain. V lost 0 bases and J lost 8, with 11 bases in between. The CDR3 extends over 13 amino acids. Germline V gives CDR1 SGHRS, CDR2 YFSETQ. The CDR3 coding sequence is TGCGCCAGCAGCTTGGGTCCGCCTCGGGGCTACACCTTC. The encoded protein is CASSLGPPRGYTF.

The table lists this clonotype with a few counts. The gene calls are TRBV4-2 and TRBJ2-1, with D tentatively TRBD2 (6 bases). The CDR3 length is 15 residues. V shed 0 bases and J shed 10 bases, with 16 bases lying between them. In germline, CDR1 is LGHNA, CDR2 YNFKEQ. In DNA, the CDR3 is TGTGCCAGCAGCCAAGATTGGGACTGGATGAGCGAGCAGTTCTTC. This gives the protein CASSQDWDWMSEQFF.

This chain uses TRBV4-2 with TRBJ2-5; TRBD2 is a possible D gene (6 bases). The V end lost 1 base, the J end lost 11 bases, and 23 bases lay between the germline ends. The CDR3 covers 16 residues. The germline V gene has CDR1 LGHNA and CDR2 YNFKEQ. In DNA form, the CDR3 reads TGTGCCAGCAGCCAAGTCTCAGCGGGCGCTGGGAATGAGCAGTACTTC. This gives the protein CASSQVSAGAGNEQYF.

This clonotype was observed a handful of times. J is TRBJ2-7 and V is TRBV11-2, with 7 bases identical to TRBD2. The J call may be in error: the DNA end matches TRBJ2-5 better. There are 14 residues in the CDR3. CDR1 is SGHAT and CDR2 is FQNNGV in the germline V gene. The CDR3 DNA reads as TGTGCCAGCAGCTTGGACGGGGGGATCAAGACCCAGTACTTC. It translates to CASSLDGGIKTQYF.

CDR3 residues: CASSYSFRGQFRYEQYF. CDR3 in DNA: TGTGCCAGCAGTTACTCGTTCAGGGGGCAATTTCGTTACGAGCAGTACTTC. This sequence joins TRBV6-5 and TRBJ2-7; TRBD1 aligns across 8 bases. Germline assignment: CDR1 MNHEY and CDR2 SVGAGI. The CDR3 consists of 17 residues. V lost 0 bases to trimming and J lost 4 bases; unmatched junction nucleotides: 11.

This clonotype was seen repeatedly, ten times or more. The genes are TRBV29-1 and TRBJ2-5; 9 nucleotides agree with TRBD1. V was pared by 7 bases and J by 4 bases, with 7 bases of the junction left unmatched. This CDR3 is 13 amino acids long. CDR1 and CDR2 (germline): SQVTM, ANQGSEA. The DNA of the CDR3 is TGCAGCGGAAAAGGACAGGGGAGAGAGACCCAGTACTTC. Protein sequence: CSGKGQGRETQYF.

This chain connects TRBV18 to TRBJ1-2; D possibly corresponds to TRBD1 (6 bases). The CDR3 has 16 amino acids. V gave up 0 bases and J gave up 5 bases, with 16 bases separating them. The germline gives CDR1 KGHSH, CDR2 LQKENI. The CDR3 spells CASSPPREGGTYGYTF. CDR3 DNA sequence: TGTGCCAGCTCACCACCGAGGGAAGGGGGAACGTATGGCTACACCTTC.

The chain has TRBV11-3 and TRBJ1-2; D remains ambiguous. The germline V gene has CDR1 SGHNT and CDR2 YENEEA. CDR3 length: 18 amino acids. Between the trimmed V and J ends, which lost 5 bases and 1 base, there was a span of 23 bases. The CDR3 region has the DNA TGTGCCAGCAGCCCCCCGGCTATTACGAGACGCCTTAACTATGGCTACACCTTC. This codes for CASSPPAITRRLNYGYTF.

This chain links TRBV7-2 with TRBJ2-4, with TRBD1 matching 10 bases. Germline assignment: CDR1 SGHTA and CDR2 FQGNSA. This CDR3 is 14 amino acids long. The J segment lost 9 bases and the V segment lost 4 bases, leaving 6 bases of the junction unmatched. CDR3 in DNA: TGTGCCAGCAGCTCAGGGACAGGGGTCGGCATTCAGTACTTC. Its translation: CASSSGTGVGIQYF.

This clonotype has only a few counts. The genes are TRBV5-1 and TRBJ2-3, with TRBD2 as a possible D gene (7 bases). The germline V gene encodes CDR1 SGHRS and CDR2 YFSETQ. This CDR3 has 17 residues. V was cut by 2 bases and J by 0 bases, with 16 bases left in between. The CDR3 spells CASSFFPGGSSTDTQYF. CDR3 bases: TGCGCCAGCAGCTTTTTCCCGGGGGGCTCTAGCACAGATACGCAGTATTTT.

J is TRBJ2-6 and V is TRBV6-4, with D tentatively TRBD2 (5 bases). The germline CDR1 and CDR2 sequences are MRHNA and SNTAGT. The ends were cut back, 7 bases at V and 1 base at J, with 17 bases in the middle. The CDR3 is 17 amino acids. CDR3 nucleotide sequence: TGTGCCAGCAACCCAGGACTCCCAAATTCTGGGGCCAACGTCCTGACTTTC. This encodes CASNPGLPNSGANVLTF.

The V and J genes are TRBV27 and TRBJ1-2; D might be TRBD1 (6 bases). The germline V gene encodes CDR1 MNHEY and CDR2 SMNVEV (reference sequence). CDR3 length: 14 residues. The germline V and J ends were trimmed by 5 bases and 4 bases, with 14 bases remaining between them. In DNA, the CDR3 is TGTGCCAGCAGTCCAACGACAGGACTCTATGGCTACACCTTC. It translates to CASSPTTGLYGYTF.

This clonotype was counted between two and nine times. The chain joins TRBV20-1 to TRBJ2-3; tentatively, D is TRBD2 (7 bases). The CDR3 length is 14 residues. V was cut by 3 bases and J by 3 bases, with 13 bases left in between. Germline assignment: CDR1 DFQATT and CDR2 SNEGSKA (reference sequence). CDR3 region: CSASPGRGTDTQYF. In nucleotides, the CDR3 is TGCAGTGCTAGTCCGGGGAGGGGGACAGATACGCAGTATTTT.

This clonotype was counted a few times. This chain joins TRBV20-1 and TRBJ2-7, with 9 bases that match TRBD2. The CDR3 runs 14 residues. CDR1 and CDR2 from the germline V gene are DFQATT and SNEGSKA (reference sequence). The junction had 8 bases not matched to a gene; V was cut back by 6 bases and J by 2 bases. The CDR3 protein is CSAAGGSSPYEQYF. CDR3 DNA: TGCAGTGCCGCGGGGGGGAGTTCGCCCTACGAGCAGTACTTC.

This clonotype was seen a handful of times. The rearrangement uses TRBV4-3 and TRBJ2-5; D may match TRBD1 or TRBD2 (5 bases each). Germline V lookup: CDR1 LGHNA, CDR2 YSLEER. There are 15 residues in the CDR3. V was pared by 0 bases and J by 5 bases, with 13 bases between. DNA for the CDR3: TGCGCCAGCAGCCAAGATCTGGGACCCCCGGAGACCCAGTACTTC. Its protein is CASSQDLGPPETQYF.

The rearrangement uses TRBV6-5 and TRBJ2-5, with D maybe TRBD2 (6 bases). The germline V gene has CDR1 MNHEY and CDR2 SVGAGI. The CDR3 covers 14 residues. The ends were cut back, 6 bases at V and 5 bases at J, with 16 bases in the middle. The CDR3 loop reads CASRIAVPVETQYF. The CDR3 nucleotides read TGTGCCAGCAGAATAGCGGTGCCCGTGGAGACCCAGTACTTC.

This sequence joins TRBV4-1 and TRBJ1-5; D is perhaps TRBD1 (6 bases). V gave up 3 bases and J gave up 4 bases, with 13 bases separating them. The length of the CDR3 is 15 residues. In germline, CDR1 is MGHRA, CDR2 YSYEKL. CDR3 in amino acids: CASSQRGLENQPQHF. The CDR3 DNA follows: TGCGCCAGCAGCCAGAGGGGGTTGGAGAATCAGCCCCAGCATTTT.